What follows are 28 T cell receptor beta chains derived from one specimen sequenced in a study of CD8 T cells in Susac syndrome. RNA totalling roughly 0.5 to 1 ug underwent reverse transcription with random hexamers. MiXCR, applied by TCRdb to the immunoSEQ multiplex PCR reads, yields one record per CDR3 protein. The sample holds roughly 140,000 distinct CDR3 sequences, over 85% seen once. Sequencing was carried out using CD8+ T cells from PBMCs. These receptors all stem from a human donor in good health.

The V call is TRBV3-1, the J call TRBJ2-2, with D possibly matching TRBD2 (5 bases). The CDR3 runs to 15 residues. Per the germline V gene, CDR1 is LGHDT and CDR2 is YNNKEL (reference sequence). V lost 4 bases and J lost 2, with 11 bases in between. CDR3 sequence reads: CASSPRDYNTGELFF. CDR3 DNA: TGTGCCAGCAGCCCCAGAGACTACAACACCGGGGAGCTGTTTTTT.

DNA of the CDR3: TGCGCCAGCAGCCAAAATCTCCGGGGTAGCACAGATACGCAGTATTTT. Translating gives CASSQNLRGSTDTQYF. This chain connects TRBV4-3 to TRBJ2-3, with D possibly matching TRBD2 (5 bases). Germline V CDR1 and CDR2: LGHNA, YSLEER. There are 16 residues in the CDR3. The V end lost 2 bases, the J end lost 0 bases, and 12 bases lay between the germline ends.

V is TRBV15 and J is TRBJ2-1; TRBD2 matches 7 bases. CDR3 length equals 12 residues. Germline CDR1 LNHNV, CDR2 YYDKDF (reference sequence). V was clipped by 8 bases and J by 2 bases; unmatched bases: 0. The CDR3: CATGRAYNEQFF. For the CDR3, the DNA is TGTGCCACCGGGAGGGCCTACAATGAGCAGTTCTTC.

The rearrangement uses TRBV7-9 and TRBJ2-7; possible D gene TRBD2, 7 bases. CDR1 is SEHNR, CDR2 FQNEAQ, per germline (reference sequence). The CDR3 is 15 amino acids. Between the trimmed V and J ends, which lost 4 bases and 5 bases, there was a span of 18 bases. CDR3 amino acids: CASSSLGGPDNEQYF. As DNA, the CDR3 is TGTGCCAGCAGCTCCCTCGGGGGGCCTGACAACGAGCAGTACTTC.

A single count supports this clonotype. The chain uses TRBV7-2 and TRBJ1-1; D gene ambiguous. V was clipped by 2 bases and J by 0 bases, with 10 bases between them. The CDR3 runs 15 residues. Germline CDR1 and CDR2: SGHTA and FQGNSA. CDR3 nucleotide sequence: TGTGCCAGCAGCTTACCTCTCTCCATGAACACTGAAGCTTTCTTT. Translated: CASSLPLSMNTEAFF.

The rearrangement uses TRBV5-1 and TRBJ1-1, with a possible D match to TRBD1 (6 bases). CDR3 length equals 13 residues. V gave up 6 bases and J gave up 6 bases, with 15 bases separating them. In germline, CDR1 is SGHRS, CDR2 YFSETQ. The CDR3 region has the DNA TGCGCCAGCAACACAGGGTTGGACGCTGAAGCTTTCTTT. Amino acid sequence: CASNTGLDAEAFF.

The chain carries TRBV10-2 and TRBJ2-3; D gene unclear. Trimming cost V 1 base and J 6 bases, with 11 bases left between them. There are 14 residues in the CDR3. Germline-derived CDR1 and CDR2 are WSHSY and SAAADI. CDR3 protein: CASSELSSRDTQYF. The CDR3 bases are TGCGCCAGCAGTGAGTTATCCTCAAGGGATACGCAGTATTTT.

This sequence joins TRBV29-1 and TRBJ2-1; no clear D. This CDR3 is built from 12 residues. Per the germline V gene, CDR1 is SQVTM and CDR2 is ANQGSEA. The V gene lost 4 bases and the J gene lost 9 bases, with 13 bases spanning the gap. DNA for the CDR3: TGCAGCGTTGTGTTACAGAGTGGTGAGCAGTTCTTC. Its protein is CSVVLQSGEQFF.

The chain links TRBV12-3 or TRBV12-4 to TRBJ1-1; D is unclear. The CDR3 extends over 11 amino acids. The germline V and J ends were trimmed by 3 bases and 8 bases, with 7 bases remaining between them. CDR3 DNA: TGTGCCAGCAGTTTTTTGGGAGAAGCTTTCTTT. Encoded protein: CASSFLGEAFF.

V usage is TRBV20-1 and J usage is TRBJ2-7; 8 nucleotides match TRBD1. Germline lookup yields CDR1 DFQATT and CDR2 SNEGSKA (reference sequence). There are 13 residues in the CDR3. V dropped 5 bases and J dropped 2; count of bases not matched to a gene: 5. The CDR3 nucleotides are TGCAGTGCTGGACAGGGTCCCCCCTACGAGCAGTACTTC. Translation gives CSAGQGPPYEQYF.

The rearrangement links TRBV20-1 to TRBJ2-1; no firm D call. Germline values: CDR1 DFQATT, CDR2 SNEGSKA (reference sequence). Trimming took off 3 bases at V and 5 bases at J, with 11 bases between the two ends. This CDR3 has 13 amino acids. CDR3 DNA sequence: TGCAGTGCTAGGTCGGGTCGACACAATGAGCAGTTCTTC. Translated: CSARSGRHNEQFF.

V and J are TRBV30 and TRBJ2-1; 8 nucleotides align to TRBD1. V lost 4 bases to trimming and J lost 11 bases; unmatched junction nucleotides: 7. The germline V gene has CDR1 GTSNPN and CDR2 SVGIG (reference sequence). The CDR3 totals 12 residues. DNA for the CDR3: TGTGCCTGGACTTTGGACAGGGCTCAGCAGTTCTTC. Translating gives CAWTLDRAQQFF.

The genes are TRBV28 and TRBJ1-5; no firm D call. This CDR3 is 15 amino acids long. Per germline, CDR1 MDHEN and CDR2 SYDVKM. Trimming took off 3 bases at V and 4 bases at J, with 13 bases between the two ends. The CDR3 loop is CASSFLEDQNQPQHF. The CDR3 nucleotides read TGTGCCAGCAGTTTTTTGGAGGATCAGAATCAGCCCCAGCATTTT. Together with reference TRBV28 and TRBJ1-5, the CDR3 gives the full variable domain: DVKVTQSSRYLVKRTGEKVFLECVQDMDHENMFWYRQDPGLGLRLIYFSYDVKMKEKGDIPEGYSVSREKKERFSLILESASTNQTSMYLCASSFLEDQNQPQHFGDGTRLSIL.

V gene TRBV9 combines with J gene TRBJ2-4; 7 bases fit TRBD1. With V trimmed by 0 bases and J by 5 bases, 5 bases remained unmatched. Germline assignment: CDR1 SGDLS and CDR2 YYNGEE. The CDR3 consists of 15 residues. The CDR3 loop reads CASSVGGTEENIQYF. In DNA, the CDR3 is TGTGCCAGCAGCGTAGGAGGGACAGAGGAAAACATTCAGTACTTC.

The chain joins TRBV6-2 or TRBV6-3 to TRBJ2-2; D not certain. There are 17 residues in the CDR3. The germline V gene encodes CDR1 MNHEY and CDR2 SVGEGT. V was shortened by 0 bases and J by 3 bases, with 14 bases between the two germline ends. Here the CDR3 reads CASSYSALGKHTGELFF. For the CDR3, the DNA is TGTGCCAGCAGTTACTCCGCGCTAGGAAAACACACCGGGGAGCTGTTTTTT.

The genes are TRBV27 and TRBJ2-7; D might be TRBD1 (5 bases). This CDR3 is built from 13 residues. Germline loops: CDR1 MNHEY, CDR2 SMNVEV (reference sequence). V shed 3 bases and J shed 5 bases, with 11 bases lying between them. The DNA of the CDR3 is TGTGCCAGCAGTTTTTCAGGGTTCGACGAGCAGTACTTC. This gives the protein CASSFSGFDEQYF.

CDR3 bases: TGTGCCAGCGTCCCGCAGGGCCTTTGGGATGAGCAGTTCTTC. Translated, it gives CASVPQGLWDEQFF. The rearrangement links TRBV28 to TRBJ2-1, with D possibly being TRBD1 (5 bases). Deletions cut 8 bases from V and 8 bases from J, with 19 bases between. The CDR3 sequence is 14 residues long. From germline, CDR1 is MDHEN and CDR2 SYDVKM.

This clonotype was recorded only once. The chain uses TRBV25-1 and TRBJ1-1; possible D gene TRBD1, 6 bases. V was pared by 3 bases and J by 6 bases, with 14 bases between. The CDR3 runs to 14 residues. The germline V gene encodes CDR1 MGHDK and CDR2 SYGVNS. The CDR3 DNA follows: TGTGCCAGCAGTGATCGGGGCAGGGGCCCTGAAGCTTTCTTT. Translation gives CASSDRGRGPEAFF.

The chain employs TRBV4-3 and TRBJ2-7, with D uncertain. V lost 0 bases and J 3 bases, leaving 12 bases between the germline ends. The CDR3 spans 15 residues. Germline V gene sequence: CDR1 LGHNA, CDR2 YSLEER. The DNA for the CDR3 is TGCGCCAGCAGCCAAGACAGGTGGTGGGGCTACGAGCAGTACTTC. It is translated as CASSQDRWWGYEQYF.

This chain joins TRBV28 and TRBJ2-3; D perhaps matches TRBD2 (6 bases). With 5 bases removed from V and 1 base from J, the gap between germline ends came to 16 bases. CDR1 and CDR2 from the germline V gene are MDHEN and SYDVKM. The CDR3 runs to 16 residues. CDR3 in amino acids: CASSPRAPGGTDTQYF. CDR3 bases: TGTGCCAGCAGTCCCCGGGCACCGGGGGGCACAGATACGCAGTATTTT.

The chain has TRBV9 and TRBJ2-1; D gene uncertain. This CDR3 has 13 residues. The V end was cut by 3 bases, the J end by 4 bases, with 8 bases between. The germline CDR1 and CDR2 sequences are SGDLS and YYNGEE. The CDR3 DNA is TGTGCCAGCAGCGCTCAGCTATACAATGAGCAGTTCTTC. Translating it yields CASSAQLYNEQFF.

This rearrangement joins TRBV20-1 to TRBJ2-1; D remains unclear. The CDR3 totals 12 residues. Germline V gene data show CDR1 as DFQATT and CDR2 as SNEGSKA (reference sequence). The germline V and J ends were trimmed by 0 bases and 11 bases, with 11 bases remaining between them. CDR3 nucleotides: TGCAGTGCTAGAGATCTCCGTCCGAAGCAGTTCTTC. Protein sequence: CSARDLRPKQFF.

The chain links TRBV3-1 to TRBJ2-1; the D is unclear. Trimming removed 1 base at V and 5 bases at J, with 6 bases between. There are 13 residues in the CDR3. The germline V gene has CDR1 LGHDT and CDR2 YNNKEL (reference sequence). The CDR3 spells CASSQAQHNEQFF. CDR3 nucleotides: TGTGCCAGCAGCCAAGCCCAGCACAATGAGCAGTTCTTC.

The rearrangement uses TRBV15 and TRBJ2-1; a weak D match, TRBD2 (6 bases). The CDR3 has 16 amino acids. V dropped 2 bases and J dropped 5 bases, with 16 bases sitting between them. CDR1 is LNHNV and CDR2 is YYDKDF in the germline V gene (reference sequence). Written as DNA, the CDR3 is TGTGCCACCAGCAGAACGCGGGGTCCCGTCCACAATGAGCAGTTCTTC. Amino acids: CATSRTRGPVHNEQFF.

V is TRBV7-9 and J is TRBJ1-1; no clear D. The germline V and J ends were trimmed by 5 bases and 4 bases, with 14 bases remaining between them. This CDR3 comprises 14 residues. Germline loops: CDR1 SEHNR, CDR2 FQNEAQ (reference sequence). The CDR3 here is CASSPAVTITEAFF. DNA of the CDR3: TGTGCCAGCAGCCCAGCGGTTACAATCACTGAAGCTTTCTTT.

The CDR3 nucleotides read TGCAGCGTTGTGGGGGAGGCCCAGTACTTC. Residues: CSVVGEAQYF. The chain has TRBV29-1 and TRBJ2-5; D perhaps matches TRBD2 (6 bases). This CDR3 comprises 10 residues. Deletions cut 4 bases from V and 9 bases from J, with 9 bases between. CDR1 and CDR2 (germline): SQVTM, ANQGSEA.

The chain uses TRBV29-1 and TRBJ2-5; the D gene is possibly TRBD1 (5 bases). The CDR3 is made up of 14 amino acids. Trimming took 7 bases from V and 5 from J, leaving 20 bases between them. From germline, CDR1 is SQVTM and CDR2 ANQGSEA. For the CDR3, the DNA is TGCAGCGAGATGACACCAGGGATGCGGGAGACCCAGTACTTC. Residues: CSEMTPGMRETQYF.

The chain has TRBV7-3 and TRBJ2-1, with 8 nucleotides matching TRBD2. The CDR3 length is 14 residues. Germline V CDR1 and CDR2: SGHTA, FQGTGA. Trimming at V came to 5 bases and at J to 8 bases, leaving 8 bases not matched to a gene. CDR3 bases: TGTGCCAGCAGCCAAGGACTAGCATCCGATGAGCAGTTCTTC. Translation: CASSQGLASDEQFF.